This T cell receptor beta chain was obtained from a study of control samples from healthy donors and cancer patients. Clones were sequenced by immunoSEQ multiplex PCR, and TCRdb holds only the in-frame ones, with some missing. This sample yields 100,000 to 120,000 clones, of which approximately 82% are seen a single time; about 7% belongs to the top ten. The length of the CDR3 is 14 residues. Trimming left V 5 bases short and J 2 bases short, with 13 bases between. CDR1 is MDHEN, CDR2 SYDVKM, per germline. This sequence originates from a man younger than 35 in good health. Input material: blood. This rearrangement joins TRBV28 to TRBJ2-7; D not resolved. The DNA of the CDR3 is TGTGCCAGCAGTCAACCACCGGAAACCTACGAGCAGTACTTC. This translates into CASSQPPETYEQYF.